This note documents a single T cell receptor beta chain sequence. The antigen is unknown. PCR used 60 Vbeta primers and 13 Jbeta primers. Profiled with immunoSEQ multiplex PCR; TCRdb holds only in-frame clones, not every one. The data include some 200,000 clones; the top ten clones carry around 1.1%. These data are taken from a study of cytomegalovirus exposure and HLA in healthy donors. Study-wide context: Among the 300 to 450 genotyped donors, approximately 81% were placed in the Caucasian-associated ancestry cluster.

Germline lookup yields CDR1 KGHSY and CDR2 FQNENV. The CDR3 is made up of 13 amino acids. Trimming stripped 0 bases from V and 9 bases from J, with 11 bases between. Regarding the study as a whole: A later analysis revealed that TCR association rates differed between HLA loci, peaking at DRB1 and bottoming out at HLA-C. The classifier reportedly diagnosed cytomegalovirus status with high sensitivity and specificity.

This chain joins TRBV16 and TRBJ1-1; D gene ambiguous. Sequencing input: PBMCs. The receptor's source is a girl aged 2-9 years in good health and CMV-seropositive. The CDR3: CASSQSGSFKAFF. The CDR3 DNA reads TGTGCCAGCAGCCAATCCGGGAGTTTTAAAGCTTTCTTT.